The 19 T cell receptor beta chains given below trace back to one sample, sequenced in a study of blood T cells in healthy people across ages. A sample-barcoded 5' primer and a J-beta primer mix were used in a second PCR of about 7 to 12 cycles. Each CDR3 protein is one row after TCRdb ran MiXCR on the 5' RACE reads. In the table there are 1.5 million to 2 million distinct CDR3 sequences, roughly 52% of which are singletons. The sequenced sample consisted of blood. The receptors stem from a woman in her thirties or forties in good health.

The rearrangement links TRBV5-1 to TRBJ1-2; weak D call: TRBD1 (5 bases). CDR3 length equals 15 residues. V dropped 4 bases and J dropped 10 bases, with 23 bases sitting between them. The germline V gene has CDR1 SGHRS and CDR2 YFSETQ. CDR3: CASSTTRKGEQAYTF. For the CDR3, the DNA is TGCGCCAGCAGCACAACCCGGAAGGGCGAACAGGCCTACACCTTC. Full variable domain (missing parts from reference TRBV5-1 and TRBJ1-2): KAGVTQTPRYLIKTRGQQVTLSCSPISGHRSVSWYQQTPGQGLQFLFEYFSETQRNKGNFPGRFSGRQFSNSRSEMNVSTLELGDSALYLCASSTTRKGEQAYTFGSGTRLTVV.

This clonotype came up a few times. V and J are TRBV12-3 or TRBV12-4 and TRBJ2-5; tentative D call: TRBD1 (5 bases). Trimming pared 3 bases from V and 4 bases from J, leaving 24 bases between. The CDR3 contains 18 residues. DNA for the CDR3: TGTGCCAGCAGTTTTTCCGCGGCCATGGGAAGGGGAAGAGAGACCCAGTACTTC. It is translated as CASSFSAAMGRGRETQYF.

V and J are TRBV28 and TRBJ1-4, with D tentatively TRBD1 (6 bases). The CDR3 is 15 residues long. Germline V gene sequence: CDR1 MDHEN, CDR2 SYDVKM. V lost 11 bases and J lost 4, with 20 bases in between. CDR3 bases: TGTGCCTCCAAGAGGCCGGACAGCCTTAATGAAAAACTGTTTTTT. This gives the protein CASKRPDSLNEKLFF.

The V and J genes are TRBV28 and TRBJ2-2; D gene ambiguous. Trimming removed 4 bases from V and 5 bases from J, with 14 bases in between. Germline V gene lookup returns CDR1 MDHEN and CDR2 SYDVKM. The CDR3 length is 15 residues. The CDR3 nucleotides are TGTGCCAGCAGTTCCCGGGCCACGATTACCGGGGAGCTGTTTTTT. It translates to CASSSRATITGELFF. Based on the CDR3 plus reference TRBV28 and TRBJ2-2, the full variable domain is DVKVTQSSRYLVKRTGEKVFLECVQDMDHENMFWYRQDPGLGLRLIYFSYDVKMKEKGDIPEGYSVSREKKERFSLILESASTNQTSMYLCASSSRATITGELFFGEGSRLTVL.

The chain links TRBV15 to TRBJ1-4, with a possible D match to TRBD1 (5 bases). Germline V gene lookup returns CDR1 LNHNV and CDR2 YYDKDF (reference sequence). Trimming removed 4 bases from V and 4 bases from J, with 19 bases in between. This CDR3 is 17 amino acids long. This CDR3 reads CATSMGRGAPRNEKLFF. The CDR3 nucleotides read TGTGCCACCAGCATGGGCCGAGGGGCCCCCCGTAATGAAAAACTGTTTTTT.

The chain is built from TRBV20-1 and TRBJ2-5; D unclear. The CDR3 sequence is 18 residues long. V was trimmed by 0 bases and J by 0 bases, leaving 20 bases between them. Looked up from germline, CDR1 is DFQATT and CDR2 is SNEGSKA (reference sequence). CDR3 amino acids: CSARDLNLTPEYQETQYF. In DNA form, the CDR3 reads TGCAGTGCTAGAGATCTAAACCTGACGCCTGAGTACCAAGAGACCCAGTACTTC.

This clonotype was detected a few times. This CDR3 is CASSRQGTGETQYF. For the CDR3, the DNA is TGTGCCAGCAGCCGACAGGGGACGGGAGAGACCCAGTACTTC. The chain joins TRBV3-1 to TRBJ2-7; 8 bases are a match to TRBD1. The tail of the sequence fits TRBJ2-5 better, so the J call may be wrong. Germline-derived CDR1 and CDR2 are LGHDT and YNNKEL (reference sequence). The CDR3 contains 14 residues.

This clonotype was seen only once. The V and J genes are TRBV7-2 and TRBJ2-3; TRBD2 matches at 12 bases. The V segment lost 5 bases and the J segment 0 bases; nucleotides outside the gene matches: 12. The CDR3 sequence is 19 residues long. Germline assignment: CDR1 SGHTA and CDR2 FQGNSA. The CDR3 bases are TGTGCCAGCAGCCCCCTCCCTAGCGGGGGGGCCACTAGCACAGATACGCAGTATTTT. Protein: CASSPLPSGGATSTDTQYF.

This chain joins TRBV7-2 and TRBJ2-7; possible D gene TRBD2, 5 bases. CDR1 and CDR2 (germline): SGHTA, FQGNSA. The V end lost 5 bases, the J end lost 3 bases, and 14 bases lay between the germline ends. The length of the CDR3 is 14 residues. The CDR3 protein is CASSVARVGYEQYF. The CDR3 nucleotides are TGTGCCAGCAGCGTGGCGAGGGTAGGCTACGAGCAGTACTTC. The variable domain in full, completed from reference TRBV7-2 and TRBJ2-7, reads GAGVSQSPSNKVTEKGKDVELRCDPISGHTALYWYRQSLGQGLEFLIYFQGNSAPDKSGLPSDRFSAERTGGSVSTLTIQRTQQEDSAVYLCASSVARVGYEQYFGPGTRLTVT.

This clonotype occurred a few times. The chain recombines TRBV6-5 with TRBJ2-5; 7 bases fit TRBD2. With 6 bases clipped from V and 4 bases from J, the junction kept 11 bases outside the gene matches. The CDR3 has 15 residues. CDR1 and CDR2 (germline): MNHEY, SVGAGI. CDR3: CASSAGLVLGETQYF. Written as DNA, the CDR3 is TGTGCCAGCAGCGCAGGACTAGTTTTAGGAGAGACCCAGTACTTC.

CDR3 in amino acids: CASSPPTGAYGYTF. In nucleotides, the CDR3 is TGCGCCAGCAGCCCACCGACAGGGGCCTATGGCTACACCTTC. The genes are TRBV4-1 and TRBJ1-2; 8 bases are a match to TRBD1. There are 14 residues in the CDR3. Per germline, CDR1 MGHRA and CDR2 YSYEKL. Trimming took 4 bases from V and 4 from J; bases not matched to a gene: 5.

The count of this clonotype is one. The chain uses TRBV6-6 and TRBJ2-7; 8 bases match TRBD1. The ends lost 5 bases at V and 3 bases at J; junction bases unmatched: 6. From germline, CDR1 is MNHNY and CDR2 SVGAGI (reference sequence). This CDR3 spans 14 amino acids. The CDR3 protein is CASSELGQGYEQYF. The CDR3 DNA sequence: TGTGCCAGCAGTGAACTCGGACAGGGCTACGAGCAGTACTTC.

V gene TRBV5-1 combines with J gene TRBJ2-2; D possibly uses TRBD1 or TRBD2 (6 bases each). V lost 0 bases to trimming and J lost 7 bases, with 13 bases between them. This CDR3 is 15 amino acids long. CDR1 and CDR2 (germline): SGHRS, YFSETQ. The CDR3 DNA is TGCGCCAGCAGCTTGGCCGGAGGGGGAAACGGGGAGCTGTTTTTT. Its translation: CASSLAGGGNGELFF.

This chain connects TRBV24-1 to TRBJ1-2, with no clear D. CDR3 length equals 12 residues. V lost 0 bases and J lost 8, with 6 bases in between. Germline CDR1 and CDR2: KGHDR and SFDVKD. This CDR3 reads CATSDLADGYTF. CDR3 nucleotide sequence: TGTGCCACCAGTGATTTGGCCGACGGCTACACCTTC.

This clonotype came up once. The rearrangement links TRBV27 to TRBJ1-4; no firm D call. The ends were cut back, 8 bases at V and 6 bases at J, with 28 bases in the middle. CDR3 length equals 18 residues. The germline V gene has CDR1 MNHEY and CDR2 SMNVEV (reference sequence). Here the CDR3 reads CASGEQTASALRDEKLFF. CDR3 nucleotide sequence: TGTGCCAGCGGGGAACAGACCGCCTCGGCTCTAAGGGATGAAAAACTGTTTTTT.

The chain employs TRBV4-3 and TRBJ1-2; tentative D call: TRBD1 (5 bases). The CDR3 length is 14 residues. Germline CDR1 LGHNA, CDR2 YSLEER. Trimming left V 1 base short and J 6 bases short, with 12 bases between. The CDR3 DNA reads as TGCGCCAGCAGCCAAGTCGCGCTGACAGATGGCTACACCTTC. This gives the protein CASSQVALTDGYTF.

The V gene is TRBV12-3 or TRBV12-4, the J gene TRBJ2-7; weak D call: TRBD2 (5 bases). The CDR3 extends over 13 amino acids. Trimming cost V 6 bases and J 3 bases, with 12 bases left between them. The CDR3 region is CASSQTNRYEQYF. For the CDR3, the DNA is TGTGCCAGCAGCCAGACTAACCGCTACGAGCAGTACTTC.

The chain is built from TRBV13 and TRBJ2-1; the match to TRBD1 covers 7 bases. CDR3 size: 15 residues. V was clipped by 6 bases and J by 5 bases; unmatched bases: 10. From germline, CDR1 is PRHDT and CDR2 FYEKMQ (reference sequence). The chain's CDR3 is CASSSRDRFNNEQFF. The CDR3 DNA reads as TGTGCCAGCAGTAGCCGGGACAGATTCAACAATGAGCAGTTCTTC.

This clonotype has a handful of counts. V gene TRBV6-4 combines with J gene TRBJ2-3; possible D gene TRBD2, 6 bases. Germline assignment: CDR1 MRHNA and CDR2 SNTAGT. CDR3 length: 14 residues. The germline V and J ends were trimmed by 4 bases and 3 bases, with 11 bases remaining between them. The CDR3 sequence: CASSVLADTDTQYF. The CDR3 DNA sequence: TGTGCCAGCAGTGTGTTAGCGGATACAGATACGCAGTATTTT.